The 8 T cell receptor beta chains presented below share a single source sample, sequenced in a study of CD8+CD57+ T cells in acquired aplastic anemia. It was genomic DNA that served as the template for profiling TCR beta VDJ and CDR3. TCRdb reprocessed the reads with MiXCR, giving one entry per CDR3 protein. This table holds more than 150,000 distinct CDR3 sequences, approximately 45% found once. Material: sorted CD4+, CD8+, or CD8+CD57+ T cells (not recorded which) from PBMCs. Receptor source: a human donor in good health.

On this clonotype itself: At one end the junction does not follow the germline gene, possibly because of a read error. The rearrangement links TRBV11-2 to TRBJ2-7; the D is unclear. The CDR3 is 16 residues long. The germline CDR1 and CDR2 sequences are SGHAT and FQNNGV. CDR3 DNA sequence: TGTGCCTGCAGCAGTTTCTCGACTGGTAGCTCCTACGAGCAGTACTTC. It translates to CACSSFSTGSSYEQYF.

This clonotype turned up a few times. The chain recombines TRBV30 with TRBJ2-5; 11 nucleotides align to TRBD2. The J segment lost 4 bases and the V segment lost 3 bases, leaving 7 bases of the junction unmatched. Germline V lookup: CDR1 GTSNPN, CDR2 SVGIG (reference sequence). CDR3 length: 15 residues. CDR3 sequence: CAWSVSGRAGETQYF. The CDR3 DNA is TGTGCCTGGAGCGTTAGCGGGAGGGCCGGAGAGACCCAGTACTTC.

V is TRBV24-1 and J is TRBJ1-5; D might be TRBD1 (6 bases). Germline CDR1 KGHDR, CDR2 SFDVKD. V shed 7 bases and J shed 7 bases, with 22 bases lying between them. The CDR3 is 16 residues long. CDR3 region: CATSSNREGSVQPQHF. For the CDR3, the DNA is TGTGCCACCAGCAGCAACAGGGAGGGGTCCGTACAGCCCCAGCATTTT.

Turning to this clonotype: The junction departs from the called germline gene at one end, perhaps through a read error. The chain combines TRBV29-1 with TRBJ1-2; TRBD1 is a possible D gene (5 bases). CDR3 length: 14 residues. The germline gives CDR1 SQVTM, CDR2 ANQGSEA. The CDR3 loop reads CSVEDQGAGYGYTF. As DNA, the CDR3 is TGCAGCGTTGAAGATCAGGGCGCAGGCTATGGTTACACCTTC.

This clonotype was detected many times. The gene calls are TRBV12-3 or TRBV12-4 and TRBJ2-1; no clear D gene. The CDR3 loop spans 16 amino acids. V lost 6 bases, J lost 4 bases, and 19 bases lay in between. The CDR3 protein is CASRPSTHGRYNEQFF. The CDR3 bases are TGTGCCAGCAGACCCTCAACCCACGGGCGTTACAATGAGCAGTTCTTC.

For the CDR3, the DNA is TGTGCCAGCAGCCAGGACAGGGGCCTTCAGCCCCAGCATTTT. Its translation: CASSQDRGLQPQHF. The chain uses TRBV7-8 and TRBJ1-5, with 9 bases aligning to TRBD1. The CDR3 runs 14 residues. CDR1 SGHVS and CDR2 FQNEAQ come from the germline V gene. The V and J ends lost 5 bases and 6 bases, in that order; junction bases with no gene match: 5.

Comment on this clonotype: Its ends do not fully match the called genes, so a read error is possible. The chain couples TRBV20-1 to TRBJ2-1; tentative D call: TRBD2 (6 bases). The CDR3 runs 11 residues. Per germline, CDR1 DFQATT and CDR2 SNEGSKA (reference sequence). The CDR3: CSARDLGLQSF. CDR3 DNA sequence: TGCAGTGCTAGAGATCTGGGACTCCAGAGCTTC.

V and J are TRBV29-1 and TRBJ1-4; perhaps TRBD1 as D (5 bases). The CDR3 extends over 14 amino acids. The V and J ends lost 7 bases and 4 bases respectively, with 16 bases between them. Germline V gene sequence: CDR1 SQVTM, CDR2 ANQGSEA. CDR3 DNA sequence: TGCAGCGCGAGGTGGGGACGGATTAATGAAAAACTGTTTTTT. It is translated as CSARWGRINEKLFF.